This T cell receptor (beta chain) appears in the sequencing data of a study of siplizumab effects on memory and regulatory T cells. Overall study findings and caveats: The majority of clones, roughly 75-97% of proliferating CD4+ or CD8+ clones, lacked an assignable naive or memory phenotype. The study found that mappable alloreactive CD4+ clones averaged around 72% Treg-derived with siplizumab and 25% to 30% in controls. It was never confirmed that proliferating Tregs from siplizumab cultures were suppressive.

Germline CDR1 is GTSNPN and CDR2 is SVGIG (reference sequence). This CDR3 has 12 residues. V lost 5 bases to trimming and J lost 3 bases, with 10 bases between them. Note on this clone: Antigen specificity is unknown.

Some clones are missing from TCRdb's copy, which holds only in-frame ones; the method was immunoSEQ multiplex PCR. Counted here are under 100,000 clones, around 94% occurring once; the ten biggest clones make up about 1.4%. The chain uses TRBV30 and TRBJ1-2; the D is unclear. The sequencing input was non-Treg CD4+ T cells sorted from blood. This TCR was recovered from a human donor in good health. DNA of the CDR3: TGTGCCTGGCAGAAGGGCCACTATGGCTACACCTTC. Its translation: CAWQKGHYGYTF.